This T cell receptor beta chain was sequenced during a study of blood T cell repertoires in COVID-19. Study summary: Samples came from the United States, Italy and Spain, spanning acute and convalescent COVID-19. PBMCs, B-cell-depleted T cells, or T cells were the source of the cDNA or gDNA that made up the material.

All enrollees were roughly 18 to 100 years old and from approximately 24 US areas. The protocol was immunoSEQ multiplex PCR, while the TCRdb copy is restricted to in-frame clones and leaves out a portion. Here the sample spans 250,000 to 350,000 clones, 85% to 90% being singletons. Germline lookup yields CDR1 MDHEN and CDR2 SYDVKM. The CDR3 is made up of 13 amino acids. The V end lost 1 base, the J end lost 4 bases, and 7 bases lay between the germline ends. Material: PBMCs or T cells enriched from blood (not recorded which). This TCR was recovered from a young woman who had recovered from COVID-19. The J gene is TRBJ1-2, the V gene TRBV28; no clear D. CDR3 residues: CASSLSSLYGYTF. The CDR3 DNA follows: TGTGCCAGCAGTTTATCCAGTCTCTATGGCTACACCTTC.